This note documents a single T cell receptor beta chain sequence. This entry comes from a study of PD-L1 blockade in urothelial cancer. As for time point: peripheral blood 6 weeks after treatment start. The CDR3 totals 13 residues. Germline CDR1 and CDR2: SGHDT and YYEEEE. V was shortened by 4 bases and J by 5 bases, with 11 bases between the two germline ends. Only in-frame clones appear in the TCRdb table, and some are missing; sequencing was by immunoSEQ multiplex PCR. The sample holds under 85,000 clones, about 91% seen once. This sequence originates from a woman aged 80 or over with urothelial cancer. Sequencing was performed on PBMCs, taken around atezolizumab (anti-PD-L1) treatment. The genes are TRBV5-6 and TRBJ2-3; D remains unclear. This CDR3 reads CASSQSRKDTQYF. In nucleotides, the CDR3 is TGTGCCAGCAGCCAATCTAGAAAAGATACGCAGTATTTT.